Sequencing of this T cell receptor beta chain was carried out in a study of blood T cell repertoires in COVID-19. Method: immunoSEQ multiplex PCR; TCRdb's copy keeps in-frame clones and lacks some. In the table there are tens of thousands of clones, more than 75% of which are singletons. The CDR3 has 17 residues. Germline-derived CDR1 and CDR2 are SGHRS and YFSETQ. Trimming at V came to 0 bases and at J to 2 bases, leaving 7 bases not matched to a gene. The clonotype comes from a woman in her seventies with acute or convalescent COVID-19. The chain combines TRBV5-1 with TRBJ1-1; 10 nucleotides match TRBD1. The sequenced material came from peripheral blood. DNA for the CDR3: TGCGCCAGCAGCTTGGGACAGGGGGCATTGGGAAACACTGAAGCTTTCTTT. Translated: CASSLGQGALGNTEAFF.